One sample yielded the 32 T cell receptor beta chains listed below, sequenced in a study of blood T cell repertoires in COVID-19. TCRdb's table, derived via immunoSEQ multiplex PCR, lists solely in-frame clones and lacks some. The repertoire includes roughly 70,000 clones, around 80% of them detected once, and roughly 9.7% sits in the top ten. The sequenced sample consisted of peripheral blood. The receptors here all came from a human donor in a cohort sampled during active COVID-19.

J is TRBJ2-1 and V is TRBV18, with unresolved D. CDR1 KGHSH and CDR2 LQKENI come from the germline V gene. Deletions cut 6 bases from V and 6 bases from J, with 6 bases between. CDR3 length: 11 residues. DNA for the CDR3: TGTGCCAGCTCCGCGAGCAATGAGCAGTTCTTC. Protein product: CASSASNEQFF.

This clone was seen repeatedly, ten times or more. CDR3 amino acids: CASSKNNRGGGQNIQYF. In nucleotides, the CDR3 is TGTGCCAGCAGCAAAAACAACAGGGGAGGTGGCCAAAACATTCAGTACTTC. V is TRBV13 and J is TRBJ2-4; D might be TRBD1 (7 bases). Germline V gene sequence: CDR1 PRHDT, CDR2 FYEKMQ (reference sequence). The CDR3 is 17 residues long. Trimming pared 5 bases from V and 5 bases from J, leaving 22 bases between.

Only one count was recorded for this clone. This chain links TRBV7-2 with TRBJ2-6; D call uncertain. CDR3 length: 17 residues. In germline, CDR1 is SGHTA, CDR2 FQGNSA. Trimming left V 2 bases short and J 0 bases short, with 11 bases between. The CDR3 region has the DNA TGTGCCAGCAGCTTAAGTCGGGTCACCTCTGGGGCCAACGTCCTGACTTTC. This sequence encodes CASSLSRVTSGANVLTF.

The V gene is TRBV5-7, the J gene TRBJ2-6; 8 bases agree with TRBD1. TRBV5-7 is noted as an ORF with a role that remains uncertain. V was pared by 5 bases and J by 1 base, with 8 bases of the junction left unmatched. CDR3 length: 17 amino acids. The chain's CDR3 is CASRNAGTGSGANVLTF. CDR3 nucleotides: TGTGCCAGCAGAAATGCCGGGACAGGATCTGGGGCCAACGTCCTGACTTTC.

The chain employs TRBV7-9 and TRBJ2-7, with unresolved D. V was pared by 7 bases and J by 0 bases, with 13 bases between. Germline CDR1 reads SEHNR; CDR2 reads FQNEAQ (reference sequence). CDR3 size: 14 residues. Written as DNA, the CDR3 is TGTGCCAGCATGCCCGCGGCTAGCTCCTACGAGCAGTACTTC. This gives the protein CASMPAASSYEQYF.

CDR3 in amino acids: CASSSLSRGGELFF. The CDR3, as DNA: TGTGCCAGCAGCTCACTCAGCCGGGGCGGGGAGCTGTTTTTT. The genes are TRBV9 and TRBJ2-2; possible D gene TRBD2, 5 bases. V was cut by 4 bases and J by 7 bases, with 14 bases left in between. Germline CDR1 and CDR2: SGDLS and YYNGEE. This CDR3 contains 14 residues.

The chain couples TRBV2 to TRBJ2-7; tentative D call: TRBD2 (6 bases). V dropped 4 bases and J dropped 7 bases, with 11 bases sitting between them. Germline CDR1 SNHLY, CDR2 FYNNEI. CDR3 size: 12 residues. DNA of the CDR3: TGTGCCAGCAGTGGCGGCCGGGGGGAGCAGTACTTC. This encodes CASSGGRGEQYF. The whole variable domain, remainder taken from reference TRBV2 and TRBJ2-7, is EPEVTQTPSHQVTQMGQEVILRCVPISNHLYFYWYRQILGQKVEFLVSFYNNEISEKSEIFDDQFSVERPDGSNFTLKIRSTKLEDSAMYFCASSGGRGEQYFGPGTRLTVT.

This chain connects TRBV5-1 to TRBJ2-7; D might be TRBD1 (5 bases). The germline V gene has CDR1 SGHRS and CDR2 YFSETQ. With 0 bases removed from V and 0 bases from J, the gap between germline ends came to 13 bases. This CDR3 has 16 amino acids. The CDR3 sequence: CASSLAQGESSYEQYF. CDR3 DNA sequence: TGCGCCAGCAGCTTGGCTCAGGGTGAAAGCTCCTACGAGCAGTACTTC.

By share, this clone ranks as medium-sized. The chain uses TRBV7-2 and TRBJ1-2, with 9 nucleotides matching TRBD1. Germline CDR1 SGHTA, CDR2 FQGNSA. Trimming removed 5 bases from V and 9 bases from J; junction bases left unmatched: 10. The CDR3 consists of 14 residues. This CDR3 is CASSPRGQGRSYTF. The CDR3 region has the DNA TGTGCCAGCAGCCCACGAGGACAGGGGCGAAGCTACACCTTC.

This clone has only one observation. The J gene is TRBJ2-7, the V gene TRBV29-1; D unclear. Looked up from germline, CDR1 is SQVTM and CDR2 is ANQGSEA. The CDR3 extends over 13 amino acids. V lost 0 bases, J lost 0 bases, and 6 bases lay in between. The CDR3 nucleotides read TGCAGCGTTGAAGATCCCAGCTCCTACGAGCAGTACTTC. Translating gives CSVEDPSSYEQYF.

CDR3 protein: CASSLERGSYMNTGELFF. Here the CDR3 DNA reads TGTGCCAGCAGCCTAGAACGGGGGTCATACATGAACACCGGGGAGCTGTTTTTT. The chain links TRBV6-2 or TRBV6-3 to TRBJ2-2; D might be TRBD2 (6 bases). The CDR3 is 18 amino acids. Germline V gene lookup returns CDR1 MNHEY and CDR2 SVGEGT. The germline V and J ends were trimmed by 6 bases and 1 base, with 21 bases remaining between them.

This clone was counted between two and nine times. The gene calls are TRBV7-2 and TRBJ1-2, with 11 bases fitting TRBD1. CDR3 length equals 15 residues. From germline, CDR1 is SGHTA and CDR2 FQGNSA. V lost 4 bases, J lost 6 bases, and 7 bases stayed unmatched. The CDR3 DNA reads TGTGCCAGCAGCTCCACCGGGACAGGGGGACATGGCTACACCTTC. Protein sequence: CASSSTGTGGHGYTF.

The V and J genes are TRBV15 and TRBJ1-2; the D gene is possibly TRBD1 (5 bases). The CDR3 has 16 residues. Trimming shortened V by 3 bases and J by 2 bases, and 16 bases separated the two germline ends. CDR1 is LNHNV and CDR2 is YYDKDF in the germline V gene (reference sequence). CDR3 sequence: CATSRASPGGNYGYTF. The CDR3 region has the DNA TGTGCCACCAGCAGGGCCAGCCCCGGGGGGAACTATGGCTACACCTTC.

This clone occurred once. The CDR3 DNA follows: TGCGCCAGCAGTGAGTCAGGGACACCGTTTCAGCCCCAGCATTTT. Translation gives CASSESGTPFQPQHF. The rearrangement links TRBV10-2 to TRBJ1-5, with a tentative D call TRBD1 (6 bases). The CDR3 spans 15 residues. Germline loops: CDR1 WSHSY, CDR2 SAAADI. The V and J ends lost 0 bases and 6 bases respectively, with 12 bases between them.

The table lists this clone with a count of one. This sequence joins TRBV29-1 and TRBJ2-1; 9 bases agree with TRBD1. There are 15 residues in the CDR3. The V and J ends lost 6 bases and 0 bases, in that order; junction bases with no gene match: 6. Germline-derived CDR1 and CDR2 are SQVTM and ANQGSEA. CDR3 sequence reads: CSVTGQGFSYNEQFF. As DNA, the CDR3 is TGCAGCGTGACGGGACAGGGATTCTCCTACAATGAGCAGTTCTTC.

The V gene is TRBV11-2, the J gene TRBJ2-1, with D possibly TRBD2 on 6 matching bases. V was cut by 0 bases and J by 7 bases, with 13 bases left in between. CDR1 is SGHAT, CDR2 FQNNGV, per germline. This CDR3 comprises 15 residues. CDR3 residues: CASSLDVAEGNEQFF. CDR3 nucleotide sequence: TGTGCCAGCAGCTTAGATGTAGCGGAAGGAAATGAGCAGTTCTTC.

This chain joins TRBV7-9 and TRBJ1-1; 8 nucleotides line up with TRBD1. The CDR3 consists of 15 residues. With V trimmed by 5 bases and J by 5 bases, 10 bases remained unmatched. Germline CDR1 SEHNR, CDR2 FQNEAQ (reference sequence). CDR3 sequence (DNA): TGTGCCAGCAGCACGTTGACAGGGGCTGGTACTGAAGCTTTCTTT. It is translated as CASSTLTGAGTEAFF.

The CDR3 loop reads CSARTGGDSNSPLHF. The CDR3 coding sequence is TGCAGCGCCCGGACAGGGGGTGATAGTAATTCACCCCTCCACTTT. This chain connects TRBV29-1 to TRBJ1-6; 10 positions agree with TRBD1. CDR1 is SQVTM and CDR2 is ANQGSEA in the germline V gene. This CDR3 is built from 15 residues. J gave up 6 bases and V 7 bases, and 9 bases lay outside the gene matches.

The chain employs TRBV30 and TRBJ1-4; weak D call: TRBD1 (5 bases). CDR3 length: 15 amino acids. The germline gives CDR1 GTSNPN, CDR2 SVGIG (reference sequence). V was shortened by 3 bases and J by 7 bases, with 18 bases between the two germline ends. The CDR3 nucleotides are TGTGCCTGGAGCCGACCCGGGGGGACGGTTGAAAAACTGTTTTTT. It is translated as CAWSRPGGTVEKLFF.

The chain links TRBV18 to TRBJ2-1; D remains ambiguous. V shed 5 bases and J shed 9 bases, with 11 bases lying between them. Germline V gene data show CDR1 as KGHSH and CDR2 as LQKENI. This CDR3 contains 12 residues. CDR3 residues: CASSANTGEQFF. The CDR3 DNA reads TGTGCCAGCTCAGCCAACACGGGTGAGCAGTTCTTC.

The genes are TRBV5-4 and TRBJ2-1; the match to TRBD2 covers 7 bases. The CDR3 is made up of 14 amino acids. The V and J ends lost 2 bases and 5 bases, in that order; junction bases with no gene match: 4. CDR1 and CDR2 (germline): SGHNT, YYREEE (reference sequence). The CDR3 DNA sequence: TGTGCCAGCAGCTTCGGCGGGACTAACAATGAGCAGTTCTTC. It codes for CASSFGGTNNEQFF.

CDR3 protein: CASSLKRETVRGYTF. The CDR3 coding sequence is TGTGCCAGCAGCCTTAAACGGGAGACGGTTCGGGGCTACACCTTC. The chain employs TRBV16 and TRBJ1-2; D gene uncertain. The CDR3 is 15 amino acids. The germline V gene has CDR1 KGHSY and CDR2 FQNENV. Trimming removed 4 bases at V and 8 bases at J, with 20 bases between.

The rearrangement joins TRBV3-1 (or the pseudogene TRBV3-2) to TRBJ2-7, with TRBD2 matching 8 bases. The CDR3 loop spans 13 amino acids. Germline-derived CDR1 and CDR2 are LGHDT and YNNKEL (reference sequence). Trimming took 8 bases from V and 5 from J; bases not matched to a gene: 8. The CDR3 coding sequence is TGTGCCAGCTCCCGCGGGGGGCGCGACGAGCAGTACTTC. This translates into CASSRGGRDEQYF.

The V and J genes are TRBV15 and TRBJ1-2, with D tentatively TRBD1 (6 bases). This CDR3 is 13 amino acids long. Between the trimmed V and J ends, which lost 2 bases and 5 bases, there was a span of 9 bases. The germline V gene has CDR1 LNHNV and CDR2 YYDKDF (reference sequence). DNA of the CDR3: TGTGCCACCAGCAGAAGAGGACAGTATGGCTACACCTTC. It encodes CATSRRGQYGYTF.

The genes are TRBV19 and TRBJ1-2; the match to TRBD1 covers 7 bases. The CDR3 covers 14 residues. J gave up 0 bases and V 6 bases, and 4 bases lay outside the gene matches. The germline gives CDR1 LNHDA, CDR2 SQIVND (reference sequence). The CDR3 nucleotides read TGTGCCAGTAGCCCCGGGACAGCTAACTATGGCTACACCTTC. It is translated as CASSPGTANYGYTF.

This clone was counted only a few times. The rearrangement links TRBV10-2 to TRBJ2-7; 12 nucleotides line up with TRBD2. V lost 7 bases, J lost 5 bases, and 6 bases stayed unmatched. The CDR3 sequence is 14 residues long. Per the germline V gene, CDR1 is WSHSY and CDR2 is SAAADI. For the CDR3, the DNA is TGCGCCAGCACTAGACTAGCGGGAGTGCACGAGCAGTACTTC. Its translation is CASTRLAGVHEQYF.

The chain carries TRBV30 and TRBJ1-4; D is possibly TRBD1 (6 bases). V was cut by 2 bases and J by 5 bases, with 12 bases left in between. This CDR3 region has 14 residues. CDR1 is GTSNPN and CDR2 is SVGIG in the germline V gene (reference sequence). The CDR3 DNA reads TGTGCCTGGAGTCCCGGACAGTTAAATGAAAAACTGTTTTTT. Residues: CAWSPGQLNEKLFF. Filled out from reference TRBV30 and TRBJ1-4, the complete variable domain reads SQTIHQWPATLVQPVGSPLSLECTVEGTSNPNLYWYRQAAGRGLQLLFYSVGIGQISSEVPQNLSASRPQDRQFILSSKKLLLSDSGFYLCAWSPGQLNEKLFFGSGTQLSVL.

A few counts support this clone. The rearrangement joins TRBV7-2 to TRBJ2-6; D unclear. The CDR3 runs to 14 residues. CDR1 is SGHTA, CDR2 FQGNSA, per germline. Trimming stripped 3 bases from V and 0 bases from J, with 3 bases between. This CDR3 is CASSFSSGANVLTF. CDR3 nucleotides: TGTGCCAGCAGCTTTAGCTCTGGGGCCAACGTCCTGACTTTC.

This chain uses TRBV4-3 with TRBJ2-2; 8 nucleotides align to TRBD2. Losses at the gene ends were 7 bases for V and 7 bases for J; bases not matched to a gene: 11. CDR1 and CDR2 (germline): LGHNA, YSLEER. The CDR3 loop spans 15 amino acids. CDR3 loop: CASNSPGTRNGELFF. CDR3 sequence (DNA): TGCGCCAGCAATTCGCCAGGGACTAGGAACGGGGAGCTGTTTTTT.

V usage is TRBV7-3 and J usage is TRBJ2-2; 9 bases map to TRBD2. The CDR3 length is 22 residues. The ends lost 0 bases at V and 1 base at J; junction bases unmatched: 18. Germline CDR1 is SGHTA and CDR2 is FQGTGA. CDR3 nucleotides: TGTGCCAGCAGCTTAACTAAACGGGGCCCTTATATAGCGGGGGAGAACACCGGGGAGCTGTTTTTT. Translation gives CASSLTKRGPYIAGENTGELFF.

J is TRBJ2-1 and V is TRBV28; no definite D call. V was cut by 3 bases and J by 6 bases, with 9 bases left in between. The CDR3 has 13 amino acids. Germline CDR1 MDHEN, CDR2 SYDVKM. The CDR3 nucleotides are TGTGCCAGCAGTTTCTCATCTAGCAATGAGCAGTTCTTC. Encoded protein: CASSFSSSNEQFF.

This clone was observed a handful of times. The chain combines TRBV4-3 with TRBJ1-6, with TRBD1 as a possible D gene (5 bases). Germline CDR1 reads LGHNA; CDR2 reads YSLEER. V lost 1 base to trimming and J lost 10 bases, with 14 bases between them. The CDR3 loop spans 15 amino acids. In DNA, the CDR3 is TGCGCCAGCAGCCAAGTGCGGGGCACGGGGTCACCCCTCCACTTT. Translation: CASSQVRGTGSPLHF.